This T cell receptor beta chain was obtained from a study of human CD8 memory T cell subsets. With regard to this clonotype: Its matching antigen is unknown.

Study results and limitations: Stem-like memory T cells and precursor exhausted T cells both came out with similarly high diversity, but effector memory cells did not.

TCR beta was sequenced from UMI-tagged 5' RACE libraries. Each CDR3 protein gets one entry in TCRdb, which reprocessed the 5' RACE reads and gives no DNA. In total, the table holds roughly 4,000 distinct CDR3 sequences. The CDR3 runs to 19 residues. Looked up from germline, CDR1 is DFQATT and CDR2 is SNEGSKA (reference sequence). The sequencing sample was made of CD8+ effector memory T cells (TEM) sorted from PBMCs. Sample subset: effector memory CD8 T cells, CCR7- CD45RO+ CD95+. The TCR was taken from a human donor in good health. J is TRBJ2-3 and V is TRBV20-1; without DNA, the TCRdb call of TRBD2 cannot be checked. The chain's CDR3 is CSASFEIAGHVTYTDTQYF.